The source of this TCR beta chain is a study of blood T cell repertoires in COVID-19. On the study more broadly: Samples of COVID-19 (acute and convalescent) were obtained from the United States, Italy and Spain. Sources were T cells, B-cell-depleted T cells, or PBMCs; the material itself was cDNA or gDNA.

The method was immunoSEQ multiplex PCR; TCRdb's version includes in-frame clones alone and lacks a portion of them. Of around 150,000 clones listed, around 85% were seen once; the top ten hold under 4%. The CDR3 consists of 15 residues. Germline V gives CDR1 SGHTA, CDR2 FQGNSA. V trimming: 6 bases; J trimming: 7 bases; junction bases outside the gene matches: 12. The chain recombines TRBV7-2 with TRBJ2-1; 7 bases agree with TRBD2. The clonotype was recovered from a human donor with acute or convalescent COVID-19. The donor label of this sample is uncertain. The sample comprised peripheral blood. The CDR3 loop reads CASSGPSGPRNEQFF. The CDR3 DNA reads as TGTGCCAGCAGTGGCCCTAGCGGCCCCCGGAATGAGCAGTTCTTC.